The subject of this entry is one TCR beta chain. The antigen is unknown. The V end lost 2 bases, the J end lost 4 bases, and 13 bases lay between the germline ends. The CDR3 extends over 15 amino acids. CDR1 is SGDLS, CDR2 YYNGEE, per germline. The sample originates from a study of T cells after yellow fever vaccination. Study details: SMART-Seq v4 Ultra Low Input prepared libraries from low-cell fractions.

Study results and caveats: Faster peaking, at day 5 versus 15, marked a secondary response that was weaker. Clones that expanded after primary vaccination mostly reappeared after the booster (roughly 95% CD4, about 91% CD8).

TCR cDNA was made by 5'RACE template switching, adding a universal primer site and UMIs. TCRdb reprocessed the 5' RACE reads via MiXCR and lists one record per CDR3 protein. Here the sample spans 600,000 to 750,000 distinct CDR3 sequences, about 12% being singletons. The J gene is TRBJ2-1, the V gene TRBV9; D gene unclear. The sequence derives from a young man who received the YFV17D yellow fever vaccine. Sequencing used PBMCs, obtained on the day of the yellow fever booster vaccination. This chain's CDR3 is CASSVRSVGYNEQFF. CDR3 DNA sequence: TGTGCCAGCAGCGTGAGATCGGTAGGGTACAATGAGCAGTTCTTC. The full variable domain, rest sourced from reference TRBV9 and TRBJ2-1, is DSGVTQTPKHLITATGQRVTLRCSPRSGDLSVYWYQQSLDQGLQFLIQYYNGEERAKGNILERFSAQQFPDLHSELNLSSLELGDSALYFCASSVRSVGYNEQFFGPGTRLTVL.